This paragraph reports one TCR beta chain. This receptor's antigen is unknown. No base-level quality is on record; no much larger clone is a single base apart. From cysteine to phenylalanine, the CDR3 is 15 amino acids long. Left in the record is the CDR3 DNA by itself, 45 bases read in frame from the first base. V is pruned by 2 bases and J by 6 bases, leaving 6 bases of the junction without a gene match. The germline V gene sets CDR1 to WSHSY and CDR2 to SAAADI. The entry originates in a study of T cell responses to AZD1222 COVID-19 vaccine (dated by TCRdb to about 2021). Some background on the complete study: A total of 233 trial participants underwent TCR sequencing, of whom more than 200 had received two doses of AZD1222 and around 25 had received two doses of the MenACWY control vaccine. Trial participants were enrolled by age into 18-55, 56-69 and 70-plus year subgroups, with approximately 150, 30 and 60 TCR-sequenced participants respectively.

The CDR3 regions of human TCRbeta chains were subjected to immunosequencing. From the authors' description of their analysis: Repertoire TCRs were checked for matches against a reference library of SARS-CoV-2-specific TCRs that had been generated using the MIRA antigen-specificity platform. Breadth was defined as the fraction of unique TCRs that were SARS-CoV-2-associated. Depth was defined as the fraction of total T cells that were SARS-CoV-2-associated. Each spike-specific TCR was assigned to its reactive spike region and to a CD4 or CD8 class using the MIRA data. Log10-transformed breadth and depth values were compared by one-way ANOVA with Sidak's multiple comparisons tests. The immuneACCESS repertoire file appears here via TCRdb, limited to in-frame rearrangements. These files lack a portion of the clones; in checked studies, under half of the deficit traces to unresolved V genes, and the cause of the others is not known. D and trimming come from the DNA, and the V and J calls and clone size come from that table. The sample has about 100,000 clones on record, roughly 92% of them singletons. Around 8.6% of the sample rests with the top ten.

What the study reported, not specific to this receptor: Reportedly, almost half of the unique spike-specific TCRs recognized epitopes lying outside the regions that are mutated in the B.1.351 and B.1.1.7 variants. Conclusions about previously exposed vaccinees are limited, since just a handful of AZD1222 recipients were seropositive for SARS-CoV-2 at baseline. Spike-specific TCR breadth and depth rose significantly after two AZD1222 doses compared with day 0 and with MenACWY recipients. Participants were mostly white British, with more females than males. The authors suggested clonal diversity may have been underestimated. CD4 TCRs associated with the vaccine covered the entire spike protein, and the dominant responses were in regions 160-218 and 743-854. No day 14 peak-response samples were available, so repertoires were characterized only after the peak T cell response. The 56-69-year group was small, and its depth increase did not reach significance, likely because of low power.

The time point label corresponds to: about 28 days (+/-7) after the second vaccine dose. AZD1222 recipients with second doses at about 4 weeks or about 12 weeks were pooled, because spike-specific TCR depth and breadth did not differ between schedules. The vaccinee samples were drawn from two UK trials, COV001 and COV002, one of which was a single-blind randomized controlled phase 2/3 trial testing AZD1222 (ChAdOx1 nCoV-19) in healthy adults. For TCRbeta chain sequencing, PBMC samples from trial participants were taken at day 0 and at day 28 after the second dose. The TCR was taken from an adult who received the AZD1222 COVID-19 vaccine. The rearrangement combines TRBV10-2 with TRBJ2-1, with 8 bases in between that match TRBD2. Sample: peripheral blood, taken 28 days after the second AZD1222 dose. The CDR3 protein sequence reads: CASSERQRERNEQFF. Here is the DNA: TGCGCCAGCAGTGAGCGGCAGCGGGAGCGCAATGAGCAGTTCTTC.